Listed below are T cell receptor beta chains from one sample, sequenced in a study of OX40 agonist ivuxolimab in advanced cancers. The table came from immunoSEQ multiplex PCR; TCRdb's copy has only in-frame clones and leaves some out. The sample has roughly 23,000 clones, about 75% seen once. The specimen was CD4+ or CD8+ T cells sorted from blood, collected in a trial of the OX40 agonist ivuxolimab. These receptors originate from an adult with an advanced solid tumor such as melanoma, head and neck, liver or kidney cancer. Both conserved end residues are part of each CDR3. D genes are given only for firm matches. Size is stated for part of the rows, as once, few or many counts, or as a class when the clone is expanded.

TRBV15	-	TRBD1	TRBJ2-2	TGTGCCACCAGCGCCCACAGGGGGGCCACCGGGGAGCTGTTTTTT	CATSAHRGATGELFF
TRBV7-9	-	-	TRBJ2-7	TGTGCCAGCACGGGCTCCCGCTACGAGCAGTACTTC	CASTGSRYEQYF
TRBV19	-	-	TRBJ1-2	TGTGCCAGTAGCACTCCCGGACGGACTTATGGCTACACCTTC	CASSTPGRTYGYTF
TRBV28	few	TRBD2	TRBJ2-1	TGTGCCAGCAGTTTCGTAATAGCGGGGGGGCGTTTTGAGCAGTTCTTC	CASSFVIAGGRFEQFF
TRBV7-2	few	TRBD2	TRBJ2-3	TGTGCCAGCAGCTCACCCCTAGCGGTACTCAGCACAGATACGCAGTATTTT	CASSSPLAVLSTDTQYF
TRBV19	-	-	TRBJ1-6	TGTGCCAGTAGTATGCTGGAGGGGCATTCACCCCTCCACTTT	CASSMLEGHSPLHF
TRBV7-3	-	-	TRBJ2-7	TGTGCCAGCAGCCCAACTTCCGGAAGAGAGTACGAGCAGTACTTC	CASSPTSGREYEQYF
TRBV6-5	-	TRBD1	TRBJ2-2	TGTGCCAGCAGTTACAAAGGGGGCCAAACCGGGGAGCTGTTTTTT	CASSYKGGQTGELFF
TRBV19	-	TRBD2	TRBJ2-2	TGTGCCAGTAGTATAAGAGGACTAGCGGGAGCGTATGGCACCGGGGAGCTGTTTTTT	CASSIRGLAGAYGTGELFF
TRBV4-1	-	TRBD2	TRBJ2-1	TGCGCCAGCAGCATGGGACTAGCGGGCTACAATGAGCAGTTCTTC	CASSMGLAGYNEQFF
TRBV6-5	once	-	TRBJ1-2	TGTGCCAGCGAAAGCTATGGCTACACCTTC	CASESYGYTF
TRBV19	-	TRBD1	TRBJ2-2	TGTGCCACCCAACGGGCCAGGGGGAAGAGGGGAACCACCGGGGAGCTGTTTTTT	CATQRARGKRGTTGELFF
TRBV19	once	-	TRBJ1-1	TGTGCCAGTAGTGGCAGGGTCCCTGAAGCTTTCTTT	CASSGRVPEAFF
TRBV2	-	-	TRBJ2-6	TGTGCCAGCAGTGGAGACATCTCTGGGGCCAACGTCCTGACTTTC	CASSGDISGANVLTF
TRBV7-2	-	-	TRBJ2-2	TGTGCCAGCAGCTTAGACCCTCGGGGAAACGGGGAGCTGTTTTTT	CASSLDPRGNGELFF
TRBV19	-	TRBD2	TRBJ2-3	TGTGCCAGTAGTACCCTAGCGGGGGGCAACACAGATACGCAGTATTTT	CASSTLAGGNTDTQYF
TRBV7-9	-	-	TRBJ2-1	TGTGCCAGCAGCTTTACGAGGGGCGCGGGCAATGAGCAGTTCTTC	CASSFTRGAGNEQFF
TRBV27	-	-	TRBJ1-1	TGTGCCAGCAGTGACTACAGCCTTGAGGGGACTGAAGCTTTCTTT	CASSDYSLEGTEAFF
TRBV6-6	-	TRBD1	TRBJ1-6	TGTGCCAGCAGTTACTCGGGACAGTATAATTCACCCCTCCACTTT	CASSYSGQYNSPLHF
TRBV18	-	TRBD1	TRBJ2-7	TGTGCCAGCTCACCACAAAAGACAGGGGGCGGGTACGAGCAGTACTTC	CASSPQKTGGGYEQYF
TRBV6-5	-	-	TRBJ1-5	TGTGCCAGCAGAACCACCGGGGCTAGCAATCAGCCCCAGCATTTT	CASRTTGASNQPQHF
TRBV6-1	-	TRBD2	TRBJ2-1	TGTGCCAGCAGTTGGACTAGCGGCTACAATGAGCAGTTCTTC	CASSWTSGYNEQFF
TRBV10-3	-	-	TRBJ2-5	TGTGCCATCAGCCAGACTACGTACCAAGAGACCCAGTACTTC	CAISQTTYQETQYF
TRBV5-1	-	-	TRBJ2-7	TGCGCCAGCACCCACGACCAAGGGGAGCAGTACTTC	CASTHDQGEQYF